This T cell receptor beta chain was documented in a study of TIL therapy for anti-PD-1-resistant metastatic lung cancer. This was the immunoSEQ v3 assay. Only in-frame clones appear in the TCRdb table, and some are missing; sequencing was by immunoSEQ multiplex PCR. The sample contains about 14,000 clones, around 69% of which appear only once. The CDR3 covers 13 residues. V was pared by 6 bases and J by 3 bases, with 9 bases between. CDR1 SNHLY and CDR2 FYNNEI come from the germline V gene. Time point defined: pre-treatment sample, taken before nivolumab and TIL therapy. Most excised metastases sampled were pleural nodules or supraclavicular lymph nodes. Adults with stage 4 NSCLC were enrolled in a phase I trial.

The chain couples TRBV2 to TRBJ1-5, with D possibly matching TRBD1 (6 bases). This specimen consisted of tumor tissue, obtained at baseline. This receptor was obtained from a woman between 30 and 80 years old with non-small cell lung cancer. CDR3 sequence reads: CASSQGPNQPQHF. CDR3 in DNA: TGTGCCAGCAGCCAGGGGCCCAATCAGCCCCAGCATTTT.